This TCR beta chain stems from a study of blood T cell repertoires in COVID-19 (dated by TCRdb to the early 2020s). Regarding the complete study: Collaborator samples came from the United States, Italy and Spain and covered acute and convalescent phases of COVID-19. The prospective study material was composed of cDNA or gDNA derived from T cells, B-cell-depleted T cells, or PBMCs. Subjects who had been exposed to COVID-19, were actively infected with it, or had recovered from it provided the deeply sampled blood TCRbeta repertoires that made up the dataset. A freely available public database, intended as a resource for researchers studying the immune response to SARS-CoV-2, is where the repertoires were released. Samples came from the ongoing ImmuneRACE study (first 160 participants) plus 1,254 subjects from 6 global collaborators. The sample metadata nearly always contained a de-identified subject ID, COVID-19 status, age in years and sex. Where available, HLA class I and class II types were taken from metadata supplied by the sample provider and were not determined by assay-based typing.

As regards this clone: Its antigen has not been determined. Base-call qualities are not available, and no considerably larger clone is one nucleotide away.

General conclusions and limits of the study: The amount of clinical and demographic metadata varied by source and participant and was provided uncurated.

The CDR3 measures 14 amino acids from cysteine to phenylalanine. Just CDR3 DNA is preserved here, 42 bases in frame from base 1. Taken from the germline V gene, the CDR1 and CDR2 loops are SGHRS and YFSETQ. At the junction V is shortened by 5 bases and J by 7 bases; bases outside the gene matches: 4. In the prospective study, participants were roughly 18 to 90 years old, resided in about two dozen geographic areas of the United States, and were enrolled through a virtual design. In the prospective study, cohorts were assigned on the basis of participant-reported clinical history obtained from a screening survey and a study questionnaire. For ImmuneRACE Cohort 3, a participant was defined as recovered based on two consecutive negative NP/OP PCR tests, clearance by a healthcare professional, or resolution of symptoms. In the prospective study, whole blood, serum and a nasopharyngeal or oropharyngeal swab were collected from each participant by mobile phlebotomists. Additional blood draws and questionnaires over a 2-month period could optionally be provided by prospective study participants. Before DNA extraction, blood samples from the prospective study were shipped at room temperature or frozen.

TCRbeta CDR3 regions were amplified from genomic DNA using the immunoSEQ Assay, a bias-controlled multiplex PCR. As for the original processing: The number of nucleated cells in each sample was estimated by amplification of reference gene primers within the assay. Sequence reads were collapsed and filtered to measure the absolute abundance of every unique TCRbeta CDR3 rearrangement. Productive Simpson clonality was computed per sample as the square root of Simpson's diversity index over productive rearrangements. TCRdb's version of the immuneACCESS table is confined to in-frame rearrangements and falls short of the full clone set. An unresolved V gene accounts for under half of the shortfall where checked; the remainder is of unknown origin. That table supplies the V and J calls and clone size; D and trimming were determined from the DNA. The sample table records more than 250,000 clones; 70% to 90% of these occur just once. About 6% of the sample is taken by the ten largest.

The sequence came from a woman aged 25 to 39 who had recovered from COVID-19. The chain links TRBV5-1 with TRBJ2-1; 12 of the junction bases match TRBD2. Sample: PBMCs or T cells enriched from blood (not recorded which). The CDR3 reads CASSQGTSGNEQFF. In nucleotide form, the sequence is TGCGCCAGCAGTCAGGGGACTAGCGGGAATGAGCAGTTCTTC. Supplemented by the reference TRBV5-1 and TRBJ2-1 proteins around the CDR3, the complete variable domain is KAGVTQTPRYLIKTRGQQVTLSCSPISGHRSVSWYQQTPGQGLQFLFEYFSETQRNKGNFPGRFSGRQFSNSRSEMNVSTLELGDSALYLCASSQGTSGNEQFFGPGTRLTVL.